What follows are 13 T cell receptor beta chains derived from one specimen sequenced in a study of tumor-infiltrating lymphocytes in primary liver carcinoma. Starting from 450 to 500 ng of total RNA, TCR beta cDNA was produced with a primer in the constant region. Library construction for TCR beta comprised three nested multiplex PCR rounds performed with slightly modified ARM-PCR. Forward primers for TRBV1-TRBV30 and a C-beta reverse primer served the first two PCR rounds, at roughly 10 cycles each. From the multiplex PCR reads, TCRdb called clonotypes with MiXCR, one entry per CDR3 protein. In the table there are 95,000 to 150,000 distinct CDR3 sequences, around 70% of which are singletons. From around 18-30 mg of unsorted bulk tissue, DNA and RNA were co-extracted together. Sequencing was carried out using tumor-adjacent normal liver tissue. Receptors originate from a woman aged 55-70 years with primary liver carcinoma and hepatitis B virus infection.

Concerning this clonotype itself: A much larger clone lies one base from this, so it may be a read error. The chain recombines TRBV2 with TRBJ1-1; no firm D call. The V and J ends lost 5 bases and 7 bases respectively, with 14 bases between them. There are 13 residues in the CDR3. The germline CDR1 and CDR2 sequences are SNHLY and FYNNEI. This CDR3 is CASSNGGTSEAFF. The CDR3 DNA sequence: TGTGCCAGCAGTAATGGAGGTACGAGTGAAGCTTTCTTT.

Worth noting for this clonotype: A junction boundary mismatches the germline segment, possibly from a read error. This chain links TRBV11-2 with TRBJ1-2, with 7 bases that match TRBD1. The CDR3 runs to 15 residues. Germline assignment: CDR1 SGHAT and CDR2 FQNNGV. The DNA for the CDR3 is TGTGCCAGCAGCCCCACACAGGGGAACGGCGGTGGCCACACCTTC. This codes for CASSPTQGNGGGHTF.

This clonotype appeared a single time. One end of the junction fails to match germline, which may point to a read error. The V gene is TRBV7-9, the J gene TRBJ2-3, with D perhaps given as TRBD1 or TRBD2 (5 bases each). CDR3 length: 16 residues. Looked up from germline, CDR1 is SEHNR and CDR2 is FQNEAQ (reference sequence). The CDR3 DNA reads TGTTCCAGCAGCTTAGTAGGGGACGGGGTCGCAGATACGCAGTACTTT. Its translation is CSSSLVGDGVADTQYF.

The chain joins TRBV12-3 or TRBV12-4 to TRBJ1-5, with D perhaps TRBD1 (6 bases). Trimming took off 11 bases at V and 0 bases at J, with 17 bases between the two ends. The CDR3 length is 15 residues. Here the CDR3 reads CAGSPQGYSNQPQHF. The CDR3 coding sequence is TGTGCCGGTAGTCCCCAGGGGTATAGCAATCAGCCCCAGCATTTT.

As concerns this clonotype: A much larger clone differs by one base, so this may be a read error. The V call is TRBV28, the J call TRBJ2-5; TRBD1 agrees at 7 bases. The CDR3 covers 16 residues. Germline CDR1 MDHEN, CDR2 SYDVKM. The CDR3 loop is CASSSGSGQIQETHYF. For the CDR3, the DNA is TGTGCCAGCAGTTCAGGGTCGGGACAGATCCAAGAGACCCATTACTTC.

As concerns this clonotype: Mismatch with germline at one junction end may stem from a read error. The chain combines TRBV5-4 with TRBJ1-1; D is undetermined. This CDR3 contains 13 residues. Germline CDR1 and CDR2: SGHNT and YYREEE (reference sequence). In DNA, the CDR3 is TGTGCCGGCAGCTTGCAGAGTTACACTGAAGCTTCCTTT. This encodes CAGSLQSYTEASF.

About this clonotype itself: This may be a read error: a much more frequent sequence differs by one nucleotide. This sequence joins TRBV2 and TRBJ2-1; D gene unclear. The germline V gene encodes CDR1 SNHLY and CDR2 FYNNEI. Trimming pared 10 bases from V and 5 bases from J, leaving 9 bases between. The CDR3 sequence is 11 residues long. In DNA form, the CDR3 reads TGTGCCACCCCGGTGGACAATGAGCAGTTCTTC. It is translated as CATPVDNEQFF.

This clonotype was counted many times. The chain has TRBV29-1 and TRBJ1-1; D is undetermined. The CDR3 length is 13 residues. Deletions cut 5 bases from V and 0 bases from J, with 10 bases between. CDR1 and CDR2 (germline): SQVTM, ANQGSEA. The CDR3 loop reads CSVTGIMNTEAFF. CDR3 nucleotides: TGCAGCGTTACCGGGATCATGAACACTGAAGCTTTCTTT.

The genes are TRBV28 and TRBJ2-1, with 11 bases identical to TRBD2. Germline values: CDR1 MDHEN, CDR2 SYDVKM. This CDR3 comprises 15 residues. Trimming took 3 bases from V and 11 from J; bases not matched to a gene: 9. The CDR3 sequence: CASSFLTSGNYKQFF. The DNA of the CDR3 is TGTGCCAGCAGTTTCTTGACTAGCGGGAACTACAAGCAGTTCTTC.

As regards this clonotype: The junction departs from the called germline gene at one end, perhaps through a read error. CDR3 bases: TGTGCCAACAGGACTAGCGGGATCGGCACCGAGGAGCTGTTTTTT. This translates into CANRTSGIGTEELFF. The chain is built from TRBV12-3 or TRBV12-4 and TRBJ2-2, with 12 nucleotides matching TRBD2. This CDR3 comprises 15 residues.

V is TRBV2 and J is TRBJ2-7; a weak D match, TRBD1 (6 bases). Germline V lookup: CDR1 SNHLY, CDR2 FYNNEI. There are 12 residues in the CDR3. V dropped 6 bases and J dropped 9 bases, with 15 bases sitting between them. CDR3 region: CASRVSGVWQYF. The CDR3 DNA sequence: TGTGCCAGCAGGGTATCAGGGGTATGGCAGTACTTC.

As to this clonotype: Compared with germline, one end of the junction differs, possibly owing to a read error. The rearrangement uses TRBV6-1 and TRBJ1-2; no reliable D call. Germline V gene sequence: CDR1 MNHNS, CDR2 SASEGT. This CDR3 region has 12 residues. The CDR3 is CVSSAGDYGYTF. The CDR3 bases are TGTGTCAGCAGTGCTGGAGACTATGGCTACACCTTC.

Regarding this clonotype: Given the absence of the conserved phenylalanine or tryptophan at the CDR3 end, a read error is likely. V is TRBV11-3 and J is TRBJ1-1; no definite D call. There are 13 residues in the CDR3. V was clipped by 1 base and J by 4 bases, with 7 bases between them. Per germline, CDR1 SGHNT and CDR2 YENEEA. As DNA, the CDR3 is TGTGCCAGCAGCTTAGTGGCAAGCACTGAAGCTTTCTCT. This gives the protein CASSLVASTEAFS.